A single sample is the source of the 20 T cell receptor beta chains below, sequenced in a study of blood T cells in healthy people across ages. A second PCR of 7 to 11 cycles used a sample-barcoded 5' primer and a J-beta primer mix. TCRdb processed the 5' RACE reads anew with MiXCR; each CDR3 protein has one entry. Among 500,000 to 600,000 distinct CDR3 sequences listed, approximately 27% were seen once. The sequenced sample was blood. These receptors were collected from a woman in her 70s in good health.

This clonotype was counted a few times. J is TRBJ2-1 and V is TRBV29-1; 7 bases match TRBD2. V gave up 4 bases and J gave up 2 bases; unmatched junction bases: 5. This CDR3 comprises 14 residues. Germline values: CDR1 SQVTM, CDR2 ANQGSEA. CDR3 bases: TGCAGCGTTGTCTGGGGGGGAGCCTACAATGAGCAGTTCTTC. This translates into CSVVWGGAYNEQFF.

The rearrangement joins TRBV5-1 to TRBJ2-7; D is possibly TRBD1 (6 bases). V lost 4 bases, J lost 1 base, and 12 bases lay in between. This CDR3 is built from 14 residues. In germline, CDR1 is SGHRS, CDR2 YFSETQ. The CDR3 sequence is CASSGEDSSYEQYF. CDR3 coding DNA: TGCGCCAGCAGCGGCGAGGACAGTTCCTACGAGCAGTACTTC.

The V and J genes are TRBV5-5 and TRBJ2-5; D perhaps matches TRBD2 (6 bases). This CDR3 contains 15 residues. CDR1 and CDR2 from the germline V gene are SGHKS and YYEKEE (reference sequence). Trimming stripped 0 bases from V and 1 base from J, with 10 bases between. CDR3 in amino acids: CASSLAGGIQETQYF. CDR3 nucleotides: TGTGCCAGCAGCTTGGCTGGGGGGATCCAAGAGACCCAGTACTTC.

The chain combines TRBV12-3 or TRBV12-4 with TRBJ2-5; TRBD1 matches 8 bases. The CDR3 is 15 residues long. V lost 6 bases, J lost 7 bases, and 13 bases stayed unmatched. The CDR3 DNA follows: TGTGCCAGCAGCTACAGGGGGTCTATGGCATCGACCCAGTACTTC. The encoded protein is CASSYRGSMASTQYF.

This clonotype has just one count. The rearrangement joins TRBV7-3 to TRBJ1-5; no definite D call. Germline V gene sequence: CDR1 SGHTA, CDR2 FQGTGA. The CDR3 runs 14 residues. V lost 2 bases to trimming and J lost 2 bases, with 7 bases between them. CDR3 in amino acids: CASSLGMGNQPQHF. CDR3 DNA sequence: TGTGCCAGCAGCTTAGGGATGGGCAATCAGCCCCAGCATTTT.

This chain links TRBV29-1 with TRBJ1-2; D not certain. The CDR3 runs to 12 residues. CDR1 and CDR2 (germline): SQVTM, ANQGSEA. Trimming left V 5 bases short and J 2 bases short, with 9 bases between. The CDR3 nucleotides read TGCAGCGTTCGAACACAAAACTATGGCTACACCTTC. The encoded protein is CSVRTQNYGYTF.

This clonotype was observed a handful of times. J is TRBJ2-3 and V is TRBV5-1; the match to TRBD1 covers 11 bases. With V trimmed by 5 bases and J by 4 bases, 3 bases remained unmatched. Germline values: CDR1 SGHRS, CDR2 YFSETQ. The CDR3 is made up of 14 amino acids. The CDR3 loop is CASSGQGASDTQYF. As DNA, the CDR3 is TGCGCCAGCAGTGGACAGGGGGCCTCAGATACGCAGTATTTT. The full variable domain, in which reference TRBV5-1 and TRBJ2-3 provide the parts outside the CDR3, is KAGVTQTPRYLIKTRGQQVTLSCSPISGHRSVSWYQQTPGQGLQFLFEYFSETQRNKGNFPGRFSGRQFSNSRSEMNVSTLELGDSALYLCASSGQGASDTQYFGPGTRLTVL.

This chain links TRBV20-1 with TRBJ2-3; the D gene is possibly TRBD2 (7 bases). Trimming shortened V by 6 bases and J by 3 bases, and 19 bases separated the two germline ends. Germline assignment: CDR1 DFQATT and CDR2 SNEGSKA (reference sequence). The CDR3 runs to 15 residues. CDR3: CSASHEGGHTDTQYF. The CDR3 DNA reads as TGCAGTGCAAGCCATGAGGGGGGGCATACAGATACGCAGTATTTT.

A few counts support this clonotype. CDR3 DNA: TGCAGCGTTGTGCTAGTCCAAGAGACCCAGTACTTC. It translates to CSVVLVQETQYF. This chain connects TRBV29-1 to TRBJ2-5, with D hard to call. The V gene lost 4 bases and the J gene lost 1 base, with 7 bases spanning the gap. The CDR3 consists of 12 residues. Germline CDR1 reads SQVTM; CDR2 reads ANQGSEA.

The sample holds a few counts of this clonotype. The V gene is TRBV20-1, the J gene TRBJ2-7; D is unclear. From germline, CDR1 is DFQATT and CDR2 SNEGSKA (reference sequence). The CDR3 consists of 13 residues. Between the trimmed V and J ends, which lost 1 base and 5 bases, there was a span of 12 bases. The CDR3 nucleotides are TGCAGTGCTAGAGGCGCAGCGATTGACGAGCAGTACTTC. Its protein product is CSARGAAIDEQYF.

The CDR3 loop is CASSTTSDSSVSETQYF. CDR3 nucleotide sequence: TGTGCCAGCAGCACTACAAGCGATAGCTCTGTTTCGGAGACCCAGTACTTC. The chain is built from TRBV9 and TRBJ2-5, with D unclear. CDR1 and CDR2 (germline): SGDLS, YYNGEE. V lost 4 bases and J 5 bases, leaving 24 bases between the germline ends. CDR3 length equals 17 residues.

This clonotype showed up many times. The J gene is TRBJ2-7, the V gene TRBV7-2; D call uncertain. Germline V gene lookup returns CDR1 SGHTA and CDR2 FQGNSA. With 0 bases removed from V and 0 bases from J, the gap between germline ends came to 6 bases. The CDR3 is made up of 14 amino acids. The CDR3 loop reads CASSLAADSYEQYF. The CDR3 nucleotides read TGTGCCAGCAGCTTAGCCGCGGACTCCTACGAGCAGTACTTC.

A few counts support this clonotype. The V gene is TRBV5-1, the J gene TRBJ2-2, with 7 bases lining up with TRBD2. From germline, CDR1 is SGHRS and CDR2 YFSETQ. Trimming removed 7 bases from V and 5 bases from J; junction bases left unmatched: 11. The CDR3 extends over 15 amino acids. The CDR3 here is CASLPGGGPTGELFF. The CDR3 DNA is TGCGCCAGCCTACCTGGCGGGGGACCGACCGGGGAGCTGTTTTTT.

The V and J genes are TRBV7-2 and TRBJ2-7; 8 bases align to TRBD1. V gave up 5 bases and J gave up 3 bases; unmatched junction bases: 3. Germline CDR1 and CDR2: SGHTA and FQGNSA. This CDR3 contains 13 residues. The CDR3 loop is CASSNGQGYEQYF. In DNA form, the CDR3 reads TGTGCCAGCAGCAATGGACAGGGCTACGAGCAGTACTTC.

The rearrangement links TRBV20-1 to TRBJ2-1; TRBD2 agrees at 12 bases. Germline loops: CDR1 DFQATT, CDR2 SNEGSKA (reference sequence). The V and J ends lost 0 bases and 7 bases, in that order; junction bases with no gene match: 7. This CDR3 is 16 amino acids long. In DNA, the CDR3 is TGCAGTGCTAGAGATCGGCTAGCGGGGGGGAAGAATGAGCAGTTCTTC. Translation gives CSARDRLAGGKNEQFF.

The chain combines TRBV5-5 with TRBJ1-5, with a weak D call TRBD1 (6 bases). V dropped 4 bases and J dropped 5 bases, with 13 bases sitting between them. The CDR3 runs to 14 residues. CDR1 and CDR2 from the germline V gene are SGHKS and YYEKEE (reference sequence). CDR3 in DNA: TGTGCCAGCAGCCCCACAGGGCCGGATCAGCCCCAGCATTTT. This sequence encodes CASSPTGPDQPQHF. The full variable domain, with the rest looked up from reference TRBV5-5 and TRBJ1-5, is DAGVTQSPTHLIKTRGQQVTLRCSPISGHKSVSWYQQVLGQGPQFIFQYYEKEERGRGNFPDRFSARQFPNYSSELNVNALLLGDSALYLCASSPTGPDQPQHFGDGTRLSIL.

The rearrangement uses TRBV29-1 and TRBJ1-2, with D tentatively TRBD1 (5 bases). The germline gives CDR1 SQVTM, CDR2 ANQGSEA. V dropped 1 base and J dropped 6 bases, with 15 bases sitting between them. This CDR3 contains 14 residues. The CDR3 reads CSVEVIAGRDGYTF. The CDR3 DNA follows: TGCAGCGTTGAAGTCATTGCAGGGAGAGATGGCTACACCTTC.

The chain links TRBV7-2 to TRBJ2-7, with TRBD1 matching 7 bases. V lost 1 base and J lost 1; bases outside the gene matches: 4. Germline CDR1 reads SGHTA; CDR2 reads FQGNSA. This CDR3 comprises 15 residues. The CDR3 sequence: CASSLDRDRSYEQYF. CDR3 nucleotides: TGTGCCAGCAGCTTAGACCGGGACAGATCCTACGAGCAGTACTTC.

This clonotype turned up a few times. This sequence joins TRBV29-1 and TRBJ2-1; TRBD2 agrees at 8 bases. V was pared by 4 bases and J by 3 bases, with 2 bases of the junction left unmatched. This CDR3 comprises 13 residues. Germline CDR1 is SQVTM and CDR2 is ANQGSEA. For the CDR3, the DNA is TGCAGCGTTGCGAGCGGGGGCTACAATGAGCAGTTCTTC. As protein: CSVASGGYNEQFF.

V and J are TRBV4-2 and TRBJ2-3; TRBD2 matches 8 bases. Trimming took 0 bases from V and 3 from J; bases not matched to a gene: 5. The CDR3 is 16 amino acids. In germline, CDR1 is LGHNA, CDR2 YNFKEQ. The CDR3 protein is CASSQDGGGGTDTQYF. In DNA, the CDR3 is TGTGCCAGCAGCCAAGATGGTGGCGGGGGGACAGATACGCAGTATTTT.